The clone carrying this T cell receptor beta chain was counted between two and nine times. What it recognizes is unknown. The data were taken from a study of T-cell memory formation after mild COVID-19. Libraries for TCRalpha and TCRbeta carried sample barcodes and unique molecular identifiers via 5'RACE. MiXCR, run by TCRdb on the 5' RACE reads, gives a single entry per CDR3 protein. The repertoire consists of about 190,000 distinct CDR3 sequences, with approximately 20% occurring once and the leading ten covering roughly 2.4%. CDR1 SQVTM and CDR2 ANQGSEA come from the germline V gene. The ends were cut back, 6 bases at V and 3 bases at J, with 8 bases in the middle. This CDR3 spans 11 amino acids. Study-wide results and limits: Researchers found some responding clones in pre-infection memory, a sign that cross-reactive memory joined.

The receptor was isolated from an adult woman who had mild COVID-19 (a few samples of this study predate the infection). Cell type and time point are not known. This chain joins TRBV29-1 and TRBJ2-5; D is undetermined. The sample consisted of PBMCs or a T cell subset sorted from them (not recorded which). This CDR3 reads CSVSRKETQYF. In DNA form, the CDR3 reads TGCAGCGTGTCCAGAAAAGAGACCCAGTACTTC.